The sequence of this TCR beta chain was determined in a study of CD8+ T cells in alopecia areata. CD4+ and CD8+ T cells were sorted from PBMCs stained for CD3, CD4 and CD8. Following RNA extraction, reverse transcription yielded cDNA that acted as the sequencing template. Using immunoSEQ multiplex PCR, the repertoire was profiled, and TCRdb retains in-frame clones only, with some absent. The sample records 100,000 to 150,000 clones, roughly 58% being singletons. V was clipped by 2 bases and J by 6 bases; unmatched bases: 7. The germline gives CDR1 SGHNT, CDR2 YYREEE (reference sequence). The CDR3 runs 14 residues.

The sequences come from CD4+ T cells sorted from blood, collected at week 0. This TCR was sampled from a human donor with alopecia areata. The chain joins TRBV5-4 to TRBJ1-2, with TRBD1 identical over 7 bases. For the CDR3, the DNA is TGTGCCAGCAGCTTTACAGGGGCCATGGATGGCTACACCTTC. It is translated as CASSFTGAMDGYTF.